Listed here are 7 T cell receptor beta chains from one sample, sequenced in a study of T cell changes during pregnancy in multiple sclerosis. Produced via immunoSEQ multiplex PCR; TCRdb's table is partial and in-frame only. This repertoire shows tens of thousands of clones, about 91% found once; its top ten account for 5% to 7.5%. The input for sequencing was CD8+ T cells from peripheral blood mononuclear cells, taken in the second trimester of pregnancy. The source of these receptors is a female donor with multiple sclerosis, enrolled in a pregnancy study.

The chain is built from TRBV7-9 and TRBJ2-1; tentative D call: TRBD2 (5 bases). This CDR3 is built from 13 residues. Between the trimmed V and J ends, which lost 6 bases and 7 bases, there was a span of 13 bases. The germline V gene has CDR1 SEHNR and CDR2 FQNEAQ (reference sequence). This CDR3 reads CASRGGGWNEQFF. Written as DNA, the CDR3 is TGTGCCAGCAGGGGCGGAGGATGGAATGAGCAGTTCTTC.

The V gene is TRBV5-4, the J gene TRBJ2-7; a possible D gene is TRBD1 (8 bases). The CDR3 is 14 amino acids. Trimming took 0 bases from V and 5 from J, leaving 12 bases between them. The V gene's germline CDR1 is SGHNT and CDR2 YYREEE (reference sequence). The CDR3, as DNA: TGTGCCAGCAGCTTGGGGACAGGGAGGGACGAGCAGTACTTC. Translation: CASSLGTGRDEQYF. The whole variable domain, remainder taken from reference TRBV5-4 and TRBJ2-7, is ETGVTQSPTHLIKTRGQQVTLRCSSQSGHNTVSWYQQALGQGPQFIFQYYREEENGRGNFPPRFSGLQFPNYSSELNVNALELDDSALYLCASSLGTGRDEQYFGPGTRLTVT.

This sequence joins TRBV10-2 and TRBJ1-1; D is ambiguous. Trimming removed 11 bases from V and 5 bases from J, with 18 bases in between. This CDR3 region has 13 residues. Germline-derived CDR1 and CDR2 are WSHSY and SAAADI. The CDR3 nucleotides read TGCGCCGCCTTGCCCTTAGGAGGGACTGAAGCTTTCTTT. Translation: CAALPLGGTEAFF.

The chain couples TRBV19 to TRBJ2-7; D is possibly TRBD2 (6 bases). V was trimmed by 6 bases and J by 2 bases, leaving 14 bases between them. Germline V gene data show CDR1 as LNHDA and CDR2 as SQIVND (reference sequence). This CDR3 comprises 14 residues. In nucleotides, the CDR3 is TGTGCCAGTAGCTTCGGGAGATCGACCTACGAGCAGTACTTC. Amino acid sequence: CASSFGRSTYEQYF.

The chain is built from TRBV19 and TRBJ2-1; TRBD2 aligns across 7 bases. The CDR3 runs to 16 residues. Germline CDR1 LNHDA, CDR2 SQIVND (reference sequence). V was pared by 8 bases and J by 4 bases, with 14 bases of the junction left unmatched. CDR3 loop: CASSLGGMGLYNEQFF. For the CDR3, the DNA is TGTGCCAGTTCCCTGGGGGGGATGGGGCTGTACAATGAGCAGTTCTTC.

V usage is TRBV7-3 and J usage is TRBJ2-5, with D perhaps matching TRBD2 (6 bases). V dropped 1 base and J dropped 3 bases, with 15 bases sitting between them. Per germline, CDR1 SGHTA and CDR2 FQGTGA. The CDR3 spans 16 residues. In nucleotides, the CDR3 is TGTGCCAGCAGCTTAAACGGGGGAGAGAAAAAAGAGACCCAGTACTTC. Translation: CASSLNGGEKKETQYF.

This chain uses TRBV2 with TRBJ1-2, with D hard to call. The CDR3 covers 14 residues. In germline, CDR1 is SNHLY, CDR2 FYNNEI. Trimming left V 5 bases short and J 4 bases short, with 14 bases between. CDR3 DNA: TGTGCCAGCAGTTCGCGGGGTATTGGCTATGGCTACACCTTC. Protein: CASSSRGIGYGYTF.